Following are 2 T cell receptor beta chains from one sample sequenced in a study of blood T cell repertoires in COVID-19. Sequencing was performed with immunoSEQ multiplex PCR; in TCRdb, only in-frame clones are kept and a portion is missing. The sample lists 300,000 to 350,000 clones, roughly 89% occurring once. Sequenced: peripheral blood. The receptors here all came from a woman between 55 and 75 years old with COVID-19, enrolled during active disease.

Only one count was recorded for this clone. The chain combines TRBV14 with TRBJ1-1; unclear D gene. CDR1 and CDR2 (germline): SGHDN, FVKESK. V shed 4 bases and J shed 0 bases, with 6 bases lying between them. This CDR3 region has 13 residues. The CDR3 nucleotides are TGTGCCAGCAGCCGAGGGTTGAACACTGAAGCTTTCTTT. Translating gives CASSRGLNTEAFF.

CDR3 sequence (DNA): TGTGCCAGCAGCTTAAGCGGGACTGAGCAGTTCTTC. Its protein is CASSLSGTEQFF. This chain links TRBV7-3 with TRBJ2-1; D is perhaps TRBD2 (6 bases). The V gene's germline CDR1 is SGHTA and CDR2 FQGTGA. Trimming removed 1 base from V and 9 bases from J, with 7 bases in between. The CDR3 runs to 12 residues.